One and the same sample provided the 22 T cell receptor beta chains below, sequenced in a study of Ad26.COV2.S vaccination and SARS-CoV-2 variants. As for treatment: some 19 received Ad26.COV2.S at low or high dose, single or two shots; a few received placebo; per-sample allocation not given. After the first vaccine or placebo injection, samples were drawn on day 63. TCRdb keeps only in-frame clones here, not all; method: immunoSEQ multiplex PCR. The data hold under 500,000 clones, with about 90% observed a single time. The specimen comprised peripheral blood, sampled in a trial of Ad26.COV2.S vaccine versus placebo. These receptors were collected from a person aged 18 to 65 who received the Ad26.COV2.S COVID-19 vaccine or a placebo.

The chain recombines TRBV10-1 with TRBJ1-1; TRBD1 agrees at 7 bases. The CDR3 covers 15 residues. Germline CDR1 is WNHNN and CDR2 is SYGVQD (reference sequence). Losses at the gene ends were 3 bases for V and 1 base for J; bases not matched to a gene: 5. The CDR3 protein is CASSDTGAWNTEAFF. CDR3 DNA sequence: TGCGCCAGCAGTGATACAGGGGCCTGGAACACTGAAGCTTTCTTT.

This clone has only one observation. CDR3 amino acids: CASSEGSGGLRWDEQFF. In DNA form, the CDR3 reads TGTGCCAGCAGTGAAGGTAGCGGGGGTCTCCGGTGGGATGAGCAGTTCTTC. The chain joins TRBV2 to TRBJ2-1; TRBD2 aligns across 9 bases. The CDR3 is made up of 17 amino acids. Germline values: CDR1 SNHLY, CDR2 FYNNEI. The junction had 12 bases not matched to a gene; V was cut back by 1 base and J by 8 bases.

This clone was recorded only once. The chain has TRBV5-1 and TRBJ1-1; D not resolved. Germline CDR1 reads SGHRS; CDR2 reads YFSETQ. V was trimmed by 2 bases and J by 6 bases, leaving 8 bases between them. This CDR3 comprises 12 residues. CDR3 in amino acids: CASSFGSAEAFF. For the CDR3, the DNA is TGCGCCAGCAGCTTCGGGAGTGCTGAAGCTTTCTTT.

The chain combines TRBV30 with TRBJ2-5; the D gene is possibly TRBD2 (6 bases). This CDR3 region has 14 residues. V gave up 4 bases and J gave up 5 bases, with 17 bases separating them. CDR1 and CDR2 from the germline V gene are GTSNPN and SVGIG (reference sequence). CDR3 sequence (DNA): TGTGCCTGGAAAAGTTGGGATGGGGGGGAGACCCAGTACTTC. Translation: CAWKSWDGGETQYF.

The genes are TRBV12-3 or TRBV12-4 and TRBJ2-7, with D unclear. The V end lost 4 bases, the J end lost 6 bases, and 10 bases lay between the germline ends. CDR3 length: 12 residues. This chain's CDR3 is CASSYQVSEQYF. In DNA form, the CDR3 reads TGTGCCAGCAGTTACCAGGTATCCGAGCAGTACTTC.

The V gene is TRBV19, the J gene TRBJ2-2; D possibly corresponds to TRBD2 (5 bases). CDR1 and CDR2 from the germline V gene are LNHDA and SQIVND (reference sequence). Trimming removed 5 bases from V and 4 bases from J, with 14 bases in between. The CDR3 runs 15 residues. The CDR3 DNA reads TGTGCCAGTAGTCCTTCCGGGGTTACCACCGGGGAGCTGTTTTTT. This sequence encodes CASSPSGVTTGELFF.

The chain recombines TRBV4-1 with TRBJ2-3; 7 positions match TRBD2. Germline CDR1 MGHRA, CDR2 YSYEKL. The V segment lost 0 bases and the J segment 1 base; nucleotides outside the gene matches: 7. The CDR3 contains 17 residues. CDR3 sequence: CASSQDRTSMGTDTQYF. In nucleotides, the CDR3 is TGCGCCAGCAGCCAAGACCGGACTAGTATGGGCACAGATACGCAGTATTTT.

The chain joins TRBV30 to TRBJ2-5; D unresolved. The CDR3 is 14 amino acids. The germline CDR1 and CDR2 sequences are GTSNPN and SVGIG (reference sequence). V dropped 0 bases and J dropped 5 bases, with 13 bases sitting between them. The CDR3 loop is CAWSVLASGETQYF. The CDR3 DNA reads TGTGCCTGGAGTGTATTGGCTAGTGGTGAGACCCAGTACTTC.

This clone is a singleton in its sample. The chain is built from TRBV5-1 and TRBJ1-1, with D maybe TRBD1 (5 bases). CDR1 SGHRS and CDR2 YFSETQ come from the germline V gene. This CDR3 has 15 residues. The V gene lost 5 bases and the J gene lost 0 bases, with 14 bases spanning the gap. The CDR3 DNA reads as TGCGCCAGCAGTTCCGACATGGGGCTGAACACTGAAGCTTTCTTT. This gives the protein CASSSDMGLNTEAFF.

This chain links TRBV27 with TRBJ2-1; D is possibly TRBD2 (5 bases). V lost 5 bases and J 5 bases, leaving 10 bases between the germline ends. The CDR3 spans 13 residues. Germline V gene sequence: CDR1 MNHEY, CDR2 SMNVEV (reference sequence). The CDR3 nucleotides read TGTGCCAGCAGTCCAAGACTAAACAATGAGCAGTTCTTC. This sequence encodes CASSPRLNNEQFF.

The chain couples TRBV5-6 to TRBJ2-1, with TRBD2 identical over 7 bases. V was clipped by 5 bases and J by 3 bases; unmatched bases: 8. The CDR3 is 15 amino acids. Germline CDR1 is SGHDT and CDR2 is YYEEEE. The CDR3 coding sequence is TGTGCCAGCAGACGACTAGCCGCACGCTACAATGAGCAGTTCTTC. Amino acid sequence: CASRRLAARYNEQFF.

The chain uses TRBV28 and TRBJ1-5; TRBD1 might be the D (5 bases). The CDR3 length is 15 residues. Trimming shortened V by 5 bases and J by 2 bases, and 13 bases separated the two germline ends. In germline, CDR1 is MDHEN, CDR2 SYDVKM. CDR3 nucleotides: TGTGCCAGCAGTCCCTTGGGAGGGGGCAATCAGCCCCAGCATTTT. Its translation is CASSPLGGGNQPQHF.

The genes are TRBV5-6 and TRBJ1-2, with TRBD1 matching over 8 bases. CDR1 and CDR2 from the germline V gene are SGHDT and YYEEEE. The V segment lost 0 bases and the J segment 3 bases; nucleotides outside the gene matches: 4. CDR3 length: 15 amino acids. CDR3 sequence: CASSLVAGGHYGYTF. The CDR3 DNA reads TGTGCCAGCAGCTTGGTGGCAGGGGGCCACTATGGCTACACCTTC.

The genes are TRBV15 and TRBJ1-1, with D possibly matching TRBD1 (5 bases). Germline values: CDR1 LNHNV, CDR2 YYDKDF (reference sequence). The CDR3 is made up of 16 amino acids. Trimming took 0 bases from V and 3 from J, leaving 14 bases between them. The DNA of the CDR3 is TGTGCCACCAGCAGAGATGGGGGACGAGGGGACACTGAAGCTTTCTTT. Protein sequence: CATSRDGGRGDTEAFF.

This clone has only a few counts. DNA for the CDR3: TGTGCCAGCAGCCTTCACCTCCCACAGGGAACCTTTACTGGAAACACCATATATTTT. It translates to CASSLHLPQGTFTGNTIYF. The chain combines TRBV14 with TRBJ1-3; perhaps TRBD1 as D (6 bases). The CDR3 covers 19 residues. Trimming left V 4 bases short and J 2 bases short, with 24 bases between. The V gene's germline CDR1 is SGHDN and CDR2 FVKESK. Supplemented by reference TRBV14 and TRBJ1-3, the full variable domain reads EAGVTQFPSHSVIEKGQTVTLRCDPISGHDNLYWYRRVMGKEIKFLLHFVKESKQDESGMPNNRFLAERTGGTYSTLKVQPAELEDSGVYFCASSLHLPQGTFTGNTIYFGEGSWLTVV.

This chain connects TRBV5-1 to TRBJ2-7; 9 nucleotides match TRBD1. CDR3 size: 14 residues. The germline V gene encodes CDR1 SGHRS and CDR2 YFSETQ. V gave up 4 bases and J gave up 6 bases; unmatched junction bases: 8. DNA for the CDR3: TGCGCCAGCAGCACTGGGACAGGGAGGGGCGAGCAGTACTTC. Its translation: CASSTGTGRGEQYF.

The table lists this clone with a count of one. The chain joins TRBV2 to TRBJ1-2; D remains ambiguous. Germline CDR1 SNHLY, CDR2 FYNNEI. This CDR3 is built from 10 residues. Trimming removed 10 bases from V and 8 bases from J, with 11 bases in between. For the CDR3, the DNA is TGTGCCACCCGAGGGAAGGGCTACACCTTC. It yields the protein CATRGKGYTF.

The chain employs TRBV3-1 (or the pseudogene TRBV3-2) and TRBJ1-2; TRBD1 is a possible D gene (6 bases). CDR3 length: 18 residues. Per the germline V gene, CDR1 is LGHDT and CDR2 is YNNKEL (reference sequence). The germline V and J ends were trimmed by 0 bases and 2 bases, with 19 bases remaining between them. The CDR3, as DNA: TGTGCCAGCAGCCAAGATCTGGGGGGGCCCTCCCAAAACTATGGCTACACCTTC. Translating gives CASSQDLGGPSQNYGYTF.

Concerning this clone: The same CDR3 can be traced to other DNA sequences in this sample. The rearrangement uses TRBV3-1 (or the pseudogene TRBV3-2) and TRBJ1-3; D is unresolved. Germline-derived CDR1 and CDR2 are LGHDT and YNNKEL (reference sequence). The length of the CDR3 is 12 residues. V was clipped by 2 bases and J by 4 bases, with 3 bases between them. DNA of the CDR3: TGTGCCAGCAGCCAATCAGGAAACACCATATATTTT. Protein sequence: CASSQSGNTIYF.

This clone appeared a single time. The V and J genes are TRBV15 and TRBJ2-1; D not certain. This CDR3 comprises 12 residues. Germline CDR1 LNHNV, CDR2 YYDKDF (reference sequence). The V and J ends lost 0 bases and 8 bases respectively, with 5 bases between them. CDR3 DNA: TGTGCCACCAGCAGAGAGCGCTATGAGCAGTTCTTC. The encoded protein is CATSRERYEQFF.

V gene TRBV9 combines with J gene TRBJ1-5, with D uncertain. Germline V gene sequence: CDR1 SGDLS, CDR2 YYNGEE. With 10 bases removed from V and 3 bases from J, the gap between germline ends came to 14 bases. The length of the CDR3 is 13 residues. For the CDR3, the DNA is TGTGCCTCGGGAGGGCAAAACAATCAGCCCCAGCATTTT. This encodes CASGGQNNQPQHF.

This clone was observed once. V and J are TRBV29-1 and TRBJ2-7, with D possibly TRBD1 on 5 matching bases. The CDR3 runs 14 residues. CDR1 SQVTM and CDR2 ANQGSEA come from the germline V gene. Trimming cost V 1 base and J 3 bases, with 13 bases left between them. The CDR3 region is CSVEGVGDIYEQYF. The CDR3 nucleotides read TGCAGCGTTGAAGGGGTAGGGGATATCTACGAGCAGTACTTC.